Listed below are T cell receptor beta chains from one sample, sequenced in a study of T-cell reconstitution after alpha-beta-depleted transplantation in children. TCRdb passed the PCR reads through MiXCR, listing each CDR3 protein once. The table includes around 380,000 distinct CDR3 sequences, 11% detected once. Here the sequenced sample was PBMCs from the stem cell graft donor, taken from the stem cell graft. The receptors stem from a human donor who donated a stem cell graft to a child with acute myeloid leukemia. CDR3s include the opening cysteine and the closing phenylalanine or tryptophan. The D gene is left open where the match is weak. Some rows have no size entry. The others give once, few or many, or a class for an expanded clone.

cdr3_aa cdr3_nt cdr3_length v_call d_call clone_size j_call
CASGLDANEQFF TGTGCTAGTGGTTTGGACGCCAATGAGCAGTTCTTC 12 TRBV12-5 NA NA TRBJ2-1
CSVDGGMGSGETQYF TGCAGCGTTGATGGAGGGATGGGCTCGGGGGAGACCCAGTACTTC 15 TRBV29-1 NA many TRBJ2-5
CASSLVGANGEQYF TGTGCCAGCAGCTTAGTAGGGGCCAACGGCGAGCAGTACTTC 14 TRBV7-9 NA NA TRBJ2-7
CASSYGGSRDTQYF TGTGCCAGCAGTTACGGGGGGAGTAGAGATACGCAGTATTTT 14 TRBV6-5 NA few TRBJ2-3
CATSRDLQHNSPLHF TGTGCCACCAGCAGAGATTTACAGCATAATTCACCCCTCCACTTT 15 TRBV15 NA NA TRBJ1-6
CASSLAGGEEQYF TGTGCCAGCAGCCTCGCGGGGGGGGAAGAGCAGTACTTC 13 TRBV7-9 TRBD2 NA TRBJ2-7
CASSLNQRETQYF TGTGCCAGCAGCTTGAACCAGCGAGAGACCCAGTACTTC 13 TRBV12-3/TRBV12-4 NA NA TRBJ2-5
CASSESETGELFF TGCGCCAGCAGTGAGTCTGAGACCGGGGAGCTGTTTTTT 13 TRBV10-2 NA few TRBJ2-2
CASSETTAFYLTEAFF TGTGCCAGCAGTGAAACTACAGCTTTTTACCTCACTGAAGCTTTCTTT 16 TRBV25-1 NA many TRBJ1-1
CSASRLAGETYEQYF TGCAGTGCTAGCCGCCTAGCGGGAGAGACCTACGAGCAGTACTTC 15 TRBV20-1 TRBD2 many TRBJ2-7
CASSQEDLATLSYNEQFF TGCGCCAGCAGCCAAGAAGACTTAGCGACCCTCTCCTACAATGAGCAGTTCTTC 18 TRBV4-1 NA few TRBJ2-1
CSASRDSNTGELFF TGCAGTGCTAGCCGGGACTCGAACACCGGGGAGCTGTTTTTT 14 TRBV20-1 NA NA TRBJ2-2
CASSLAYPRVGDGYEQYF TGTGCCAGCAGCTTAGCTTACCCTCGGGTGGGAGACGGCTACGAGCAGTACTTC 18 TRBV7-2 NA NA TRBJ2-7
CASSKGGGREQFF TGTGCCAGCAGTAAGGGTGGCGGGAGAGAGCAGTTCTTC 13 TRBV6-6 TRBD2 NA TRBJ2-1
CASSQDSPSVGRVTQYF TGTGCCAGCAGCCAAGACAGCCCTAGCGTTGGCCGGGTGACCCAGTACTTC 17 TRBV3-1 NA few TRBJ2-5
CASTGGLETQYF TGTGCCAGCACGGGGGGACTAGAGACCCAGTACTTC 12 TRBV2 TRBD2 NA TRBJ2-5
CASSLKLAGAYNEQFF TGTGCCAGCAGCTTAAAACTAGCGGGAGCCTACAATGAGCAGTTCTTC 16 TRBV5-6 TRBD2 few TRBJ2-1
CAISLGQKETQYF TGTGCCATCAGCCTTGGACAGAAAGAGACCCAGTACTTC 13 TRBV10-3 NA once TRBJ2-5
CAISEPGWSPLHF TGTGCCATCAGTGAGCCGGGATGGTCACCCCTCCACTTT 13 TRBV10-3 NA many TRBJ1-6
CSARVRGSGELFF TGCAGTGCTAGAGTACGAGGGTCCGGGGAGCTGTTTTTT 13 TRBV20-1 NA few TRBJ2-2
CASSYRENNEKLFF TGTGCCAGCAGCTACAGGGAGAATAATGAAAAACTGTTTTTT 14 TRBV11-2 NA NA TRBJ1-4
CATSDLTGELFF TGTGCCACCAGTGACCTTACCGGGGAGCTGTTTTTT 12 TRBV24-1 NA many TRBJ2-2
CIARGASGSSTDTQYF TGCATTGCTAGAGGGGCTAGCGGGTCTAGCACAGATACGCAGTATTTT 16 TRBV20-1 TRBD2 NA TRBJ2-3
CASSSNTQEQFF TGCGCCAGCAGCTCCAATACTCAGGAGCAGTTCTTC 12 TRBV5-1 NA NA TRBJ2-1
CASSLNRQGREAFF TGCGCCAGCAGCTTAAATCGACAGGGGCGGGAAGCTTTCTTT 14 TRBV5-1 TRBD1 NA TRBJ1-1
CSARRLRDTDGYTF TGCAGTGCTAGAAGACTGCGGGATACGGATGGCTACACCTTC 14 TRBV20-1 NA NA TRBJ1-2
CATSREETQYF TGTGCCACCAGCAGAGAGGAGACCCAGTACTTC 11 TRBV15 NA NA TRBJ2-5
CASRLGFASGANVLTF TGTGCCAGCAGACTTGGTTTCGCCTCTGGGGCCAACGTCCTGACTTTC 16 TRBV7-2 NA many TRBJ2-6
CASSLPPGYVGGTEAFF TGTGCCAGCAGCCTCCCCCCGGGGTACGTCGGGGGCACTGAAGCTTTCTTT 17 TRBV7-2 NA NA TRBJ1-1
CASSGGTGRGETQYF TGCGCCAGCAGTGGTGGGACAGGGAGAGGAGAGACCCAGTACTTC 15 TRBV10-1 TRBD1 NA TRBJ2-5
CASNWTRIEQYF TGTGCCAGCAACTGGACCAGGATCGAGCAGTACTTC 12 TRBV21-1 NA few TRBJ2-7
CASSPALYNEQFF TGTGCCAGCAGCCCGGCCCTTTACAATGAGCAGTTCTTC 13 TRBV7-9 NA few TRBJ2-1
CSAAGTDLWEQYF TGCAGTGCCGCCGGGACAGACCTATGGGAGCAGTACTTC 13 TRBV20-1 TRBD1 NA TRBJ2-7
CASSYPGAPTEAFF TGTGCCAGCAGCTATCCAGGGGCTCCCACTGAAGCTTTCTTT 14 TRBV6-5 NA NA TRBJ1-1
CASSRDEVGSPLHF TGTGCCAGCAGCCGGGACGAGGTTGGGTCACCCCTCCACTTT 14 TRBV7-9 NA NA TRBJ1-6
CAISESQVYEQYF TGTGCCATCAGTGAGTCGCAAGTCTACGAGCAGTACTTC 13 TRBV10-3 NA few TRBJ2-7
CSARDSSGRESYEQYF TGCAGTGCTAGAGATTCCAGCGGGAGGGAGTCCTACGAGCAGTACTTC 16 TRBV20-1 TRBD2 NA TRBJ2-7
CASSLVLVEGGEQFF TGTGCCAGCAGCTTGGTACTAGTGGAGGGCGGTGAGCAGTTCTTC 15 TRBV5-6 NA few TRBJ2-1
CATSSGVLGPEKLFF TGTGCCACCAGCAGTGGGGTACTGGGCCCTGAAAAACTGTTTTTT 15 TRBV15 NA NA TRBJ1-4
CASGGSSSYNEQFF TGTGCCAGTGGGGGGAGTTCCTCCTACAATGAGCAGTTCTTC 14 TRBV19 NA few TRBJ2-1
CASSQVFPPDTQYF TGTGCCAGCAGCCAAGTCTTCCCTCCAGATACGCAGTATTTT 14 TRBV4-2 NA many TRBJ2-3
CASSPGLAQDTQYF TGTGCCAGCAGCCCGGGGCTAGCACAAGATACGCAGTATTTT 14 TRBV7-2 NA few TRBJ2-3
CASSQEHRGGQPQHF TGCGCCAGCAGCCAAGAACACAGGGGGGGCCAGCCCCAGCATTTT 15 TRBV4-3 TRBD1 NA TRBJ1-5
CASSQGRGLGETQYF TGTGCCAGCAGCCAAGGACGGGGACTCGGAGAGACCCAGTACTTC 15 TRBV4-2 NA NA TRBJ2-5
CASSPETEYGYTF TGTGCCAGCTCACCAGAGACAGAATATGGCTACACCTTC 13 TRBV18 NA few TRBJ1-2
CASSLIAGAGLYEQYF TGTGCCAGCAGTCTCATAGCGGGAGCGGGGTTATACGAGCAGTACTTC 16 TRBV6-1 TRBD2 NA TRBJ2-7
CASNKGQGAGDTQYF TGTGCCAGTAATAAAGGACAGGGGGCTGGAGATACGCAGTATTTT 15 TRBV19 TRBD1 NA TRBJ2-3
CASRSGTSGINEQFF TGTGCCAGCAGGTCCGGGACTAGCGGGATCAATGAGCAGTTCTTC 15 TRBV12-3/TRBV12-4 TRBD2 many TRBJ2-1
CASNRQGGTEAFF TGTGCCAGCAACCGACAGGGAGGCACTGAAGCTTTCTTT 13 TRBV5-6 TRBD1 many TRBJ1-1
CAWSPPWGYEQYF TGTGCCTGGAGTCCTCCGTGGGGCTACGAGCAGTACTTC 13 TRBV30 NA NA TRBJ2-7
CASSERTSGATDTQYF TGTGCCAGCAGTGAACGGACTAGCGGAGCCACAGATACGCAGTATTTT 16 TRBV6-1 TRBD2 few TRBJ2-3
CASRWQLGGETQYF TGTGCCAGCAGATGGCAGTTGGGGGGAGAGACCCAGTACTTC 14 TRBV12-3/TRBV12-4 NA few TRBJ2-5
CASSQGDPYYGYTF TGTGCCAGCAGCCAAGGGGACCCTTACTATGGCTACACCTTC 14 TRBV3-1 NA NA TRBJ1-2
CASSFPQVEKLFF TGTGCCAGCAGTTTCCCCCAAGTGGAAAAACTGTTTTTT 13 TRBV12-3/TRBV12-4 NA few TRBJ1-4
CASSLGFGEQFF TGCGCCAGCAGCTTGGGATTCGGGGAGCAGTTCTTC 12 TRBV5-1 NA NA TRBJ2-1